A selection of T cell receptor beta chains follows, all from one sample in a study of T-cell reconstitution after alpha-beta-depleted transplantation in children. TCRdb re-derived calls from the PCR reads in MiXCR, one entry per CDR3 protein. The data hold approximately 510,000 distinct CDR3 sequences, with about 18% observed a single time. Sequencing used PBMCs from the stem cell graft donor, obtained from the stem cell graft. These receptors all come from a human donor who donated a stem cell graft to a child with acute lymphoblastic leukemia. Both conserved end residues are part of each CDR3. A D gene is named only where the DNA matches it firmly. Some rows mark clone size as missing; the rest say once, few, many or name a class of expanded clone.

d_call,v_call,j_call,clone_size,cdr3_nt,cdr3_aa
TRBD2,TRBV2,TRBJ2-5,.,TGTGCCAGCGGGACTAGCGGGAGGGTGCAGTCCGAGACCCAGTACTTC,CASGTSGRVQSETQYF
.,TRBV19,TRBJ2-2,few,TGTGCCAGTAGCCCCTCCGGCCCAGCGAACACCGGGGAGCTGTTTTTT,CASSPSGPANTGELFF
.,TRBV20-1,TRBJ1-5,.,TGCAGTGCTAGTAGTACCGGGACGGTAAAATTGGTGCCCCAGCATTTT,CSASSTGTVKLVPQHF
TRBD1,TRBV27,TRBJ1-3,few,TGTGCCAGCAGTTTATCGGGACAGCCGAGAAACACCATATATTTT,CASSLSGQPRNTIYF
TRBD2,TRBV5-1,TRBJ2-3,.,TGCGCCAGCACTCTAGCGGGAGGGTATAGCACAGATACGCAGTATTTT,CASTLAGGYSTDTQYF
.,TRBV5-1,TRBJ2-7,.,TGCGCCAGCAGCTTGGTTATTATGGACAGCTCCTACGAGCAGTACTTC,CASSLVIMDSSYEQYF
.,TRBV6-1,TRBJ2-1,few,TGTGCCAGCAGTCCCCGGGACTGGAAATTCTTC,CASSPRDWKFF
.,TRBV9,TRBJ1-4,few,TGTGCCAGCAGCGTAAGAGGACGGACGAATGAAAAACTGTTTTTT,CASSVRGRTNEKLFF
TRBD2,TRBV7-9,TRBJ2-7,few,TGTGCCAGCAGCTTCCTTAGCGGGTACGAGCAGTACTTC,CASSFLSGYEQYF
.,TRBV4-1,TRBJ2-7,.,TGCGCCAGCAGCCAAGACCAGATGACGGTAGCCTACGAGCAGTACTTC,CASSQDQMTVAYEQYF
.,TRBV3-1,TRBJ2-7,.,TGTGCCAGCAGCCAAGGTCTCGCCAGGGAGCAGTACTTC,CASSQGLAREQYF
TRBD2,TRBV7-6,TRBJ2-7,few,TGTGCCAGCAGTCCAAGCGGGGGCTATTACGAGCAGTACTTC,CASSPSGGYYEQYF
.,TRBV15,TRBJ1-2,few,TGTGCCACCAGCAGAGATCGGGGGGAAGGGTATGGCTACACCTTC,CATSRDRGEGYGYTF
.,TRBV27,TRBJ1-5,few,TGTGCCAGCAGTTCGCGGGGCCTTTATCAGCCCCAGCATTTT,CASSSRGLYQPQHF
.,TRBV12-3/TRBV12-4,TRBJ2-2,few,TGTGCCAGCAGTTTTGAGCTTTATGGGGGGGCGCATATCAACACCGGGGAGCTGTTTTTT,CASSFELYGGAHINTGELFF
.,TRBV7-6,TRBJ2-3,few,TGTGCCAGCAGCTTTAGCGGAGCTAGCACAGATACGCAGTATTTT,CASSFSGASTDTQYF
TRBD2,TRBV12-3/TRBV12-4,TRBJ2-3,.,TGTGCCAGCAGACCGGGAGGGCTCCTTGCCGCGCAGTATTTT,CASRPGGLLAAQYF
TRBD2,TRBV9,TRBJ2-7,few,TGTGCCAGCAGCGCCGCGGGACTAGCGGGGAGCGAGCAGTACTTC,CASSAAGLAGSEQYF
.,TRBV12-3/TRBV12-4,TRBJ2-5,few,TGTGCCAGCAGTCTTAGCGGCAGAGTACATTATACGGAGACCCAGTACTTC,CASSLSGRVHYTETQYF
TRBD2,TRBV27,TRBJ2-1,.,TGTGCCAGCAGTTGGACTAGCTGGGCTCGCTCCTACAATGAGCAGTTCTTC,CASSWTSWARSYNEQFF
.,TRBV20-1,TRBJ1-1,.,TGCAGTGCTAGCGAGAACTCTGAAGCTTTCTTT,CSASENSEAFF
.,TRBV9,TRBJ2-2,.,TGTGCCAGCAGCGTAGCTATCGGGGGAGGCACCGGGGAGCTGTTTTTT,CASSVAIGGGTGELFF
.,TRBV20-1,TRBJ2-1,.,TGCAGTGCTAGAGATCCCAAGTTCGTCCCACAGTTCTTC,CSARDPKFVPQFF
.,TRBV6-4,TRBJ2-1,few,TGTGCCAGCAGTGACTCGAACGCCAGGGGTTGGACGAGCTCCTACAATGAGCAGTTCTTC,CASSDSNARGWTSSYNEQFF
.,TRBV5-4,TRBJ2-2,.,TGTGCCAGCAGGATCGGTCAATACACCGGGGAGCTGTTTTTT,CASRIGQYTGELFF
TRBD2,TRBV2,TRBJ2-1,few,TGTGCCAGCAGTGTTAGTCTAGCGGGTATCGGTGAGCAGTTCTTC,CASSVSLAGIGEQFF
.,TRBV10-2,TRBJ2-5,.,TGCGCCAGCAGTGAGTATACGGACAGACAAGAGACCCAGTACTTC,CASSEYTDRQETQYF
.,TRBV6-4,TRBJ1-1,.,TGTGCCAGCAGTGAGGCAGGTAACACTGAAGCTTTCTTT,CASSEAGNTEAFF
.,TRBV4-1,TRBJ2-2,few,TGCGCCAGCAGCCATGGGATGAACGGGGAGCTGTTTTTT,CASSHGMNGELFF
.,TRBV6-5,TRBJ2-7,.,TGTGCCAGCAGTTACGGAGGGATGCCCTACGAGCAGTACTTC,CASSYGGMPYEQYF
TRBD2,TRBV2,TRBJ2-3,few,TGTGCCAGCCAGCGGGAGGGCTCGAAGGCAGATACGCAGTATTTT,CASQREGSKADTQYF
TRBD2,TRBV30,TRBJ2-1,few,TGTGCCTGGATTCCCGGGACTAGCTTCTTCACTGAGAGGATCTTC,CAWIPGTSFFTERIF
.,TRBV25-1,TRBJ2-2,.,TGTGCCAGCAGTGCGCATTGGGACCCCGGGGAGCTGTTTTTT,CASSAHWDPGELFF
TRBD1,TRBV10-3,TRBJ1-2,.,TGTGCCATCAGTGAGTCGTCGGGGTTCCCGACAGGGATGGACTATGGCTACACCTTC,CAISESSGFPTGMDYGYTF
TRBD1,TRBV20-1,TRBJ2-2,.,TGCAGTGCTAGTGCCACAGGGGCTCGGTCCGGGGAGCTGTTTTTT,CSASATGARSGELFF
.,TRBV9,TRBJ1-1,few,TGTGCCAGCAGCGTAGCCCGCCGGGGCACTGAAGCTTTCTTT,CASSVARRGTEAFF
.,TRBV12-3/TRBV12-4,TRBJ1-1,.,TGTGCCAGCAGTTCACAGGGACCGTTGAACACTGAAGCTTTCTTT,CASSSQGPLNTEAFF
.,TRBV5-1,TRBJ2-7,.,TGCGCCAGCAGTTTTCCGTCCTCCGCGGAGGTCTACGAGCAGTACTTC,CASSFPSSAEVYEQYF
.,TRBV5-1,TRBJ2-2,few,TGCGCCAGCGGCCTTGGGATTGCCGGGGAGCTGTTTTTT,CASGLGIAGELFF
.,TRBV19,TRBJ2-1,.,TGTGCCAGTAGTATTTTTCCGGTATCTTACAATGAGCAGTTCTTC,CASSIFPVSYNEQFF
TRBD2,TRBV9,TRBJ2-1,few,TGTGCCAGCAGCGTAAACCCAGGGCGGACTAGGGAGGGCCCTCTCAATGAGCAGTTCTTC,CASSVNPGRTREGPLNEQFF
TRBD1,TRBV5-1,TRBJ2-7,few,TGCGCCAGCAGCCCCGCCGGGACAGGGGCCCACGAGCAGTACTTC,CASSPAGTGAHEQYF
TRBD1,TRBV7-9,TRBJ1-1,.,TGTGCCAGCAGCCGCCCGGGGAGTCAGGGGGCGACTGAAGCTTTCTTT,CASSRPGSQGATEAFF
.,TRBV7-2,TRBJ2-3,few,TGTGCCAGCAGCCGCGTAGCGGCAAGCACAGATACGCAGTATTTT,CASSRVAASTDTQYF
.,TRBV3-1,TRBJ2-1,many,TGTGCCAGCAGCCAAGTGTTTCGGGGGAGGAGCTCCTACAATGAGCAGTTCTTC,CASSQVFRGRSSYNEQFF
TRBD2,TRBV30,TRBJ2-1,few,TGTGCCTGCGGGGCTAGCGGGGGGTCCTCCTACAATGAGCAGTTCTTC,CACGASGGSSYNEQFF
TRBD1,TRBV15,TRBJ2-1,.,TGTGCCACCAGCAGAGCAGGGGGACGCCCGACAGCCAATGAGCAGTTCTTC,CATSRAGGRPTANEQFF
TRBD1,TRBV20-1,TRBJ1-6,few,TGCAGTGCTAGGGCGGGACAAGGGGGCTCACCCCTCCACTTT,CSARAGQGGSPLHF
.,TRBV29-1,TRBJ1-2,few,TGCAGCGTTTCTCACAGGGCCGGGGAACCTGGCTACACCTTC,CSVSHRAGEPGYTF
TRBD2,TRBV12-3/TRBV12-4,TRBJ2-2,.,TGTGCCAGCAGTCCCGTAGCGGGAGGAGACACCGGGGAGCTGTTTTTT,CASSPVAGGDTGELFF
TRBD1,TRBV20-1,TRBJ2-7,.,TGCAGTGCTAAAGGGGCAGGGGGCGAGCAGTACTTC,CSAKGAGGEQYF
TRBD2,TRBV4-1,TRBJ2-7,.,TGCGCCAGCAGCCCTGGGAGGGCGAGGGGCGCCTCCTACGAGCAGTACTTC,CASSPGRARGASYEQYF
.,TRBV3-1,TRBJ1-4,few,TGTGCCAGCAGCCAAAAGGTTAAACTGTTTTTT,CASSQKVKLFF
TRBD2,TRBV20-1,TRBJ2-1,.,TGCAGTGCTAGAGGTAGGGCTAGCGGGACTTACAATGAGCAGTTCTTC,CSARGRASGTYNEQFF
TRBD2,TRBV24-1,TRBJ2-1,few,TGTGCCACCAGTGATCACATTACTAGCGGGAGGGCCCAAGAGCAGTTCTTC,CATSDHITSGRAQEQFF
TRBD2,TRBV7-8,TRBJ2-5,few,TGTGCCAGCAGCTTAGTTCTAGCGGGAACAGTCCCACAAGAGACCCAGTACTTC,CASSLVLAGTVPQETQYF
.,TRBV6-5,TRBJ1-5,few,TGTGCCAGCAGTTATTGGCAGGGCGGTCAGCCCCAGCATTTT,CASSYWQGGQPQHF